This T cell receptor beta chain appears in the sequencing data of a study of T-cell reconstitution after alpha-beta-depleted transplantation in children. Study-wide results and caveats: Newly produced T cells mostly provided counts and TCRbeta diversity after one year, as hyperexpanded clones declined. There were reportedly several hundred expanded graft clones from which alpha-beta T cells came about two months after transplant. Day-60 TCRbeta diversity that was high in some patients was derived from surviving recipient T cells and thymic progenitors.

Preparation of the TCRbeta library used unique molecular identifiers. From the PCR reads, TCRdb called clonotypes with MiXCR, one entry per CDR3 protein. Of roughly 5,000 distinct CDR3 sequences listed, roughly 26% were seen once; the top ten hold about 35%. Germline V gene sequence: CDR1 SQVTM, CDR2 ANQGSEA. The CDR3 length is 13 residues. V was trimmed by 8 bases and J by 5 bases, leaving 18 bases between them. Of note for this clonotype: Its antigen remains unidentified.

The sequences come from PBMCs, mostly from graft donor cells, collected 60 days after TCRalphabeta/CD19-depleted stem cell transplant. The clonotype comes from a male patient aged 2-10 years who had a stem cell transplant for acute lymphoblastic leukemia, so the T cells may come from the graft donor. V gene TRBV29-1 combines with J gene TRBJ2-5; weak D call: TRBD2 (6 bases). The CDR3 sequence: CSSTWRDSETQYF. CDR3 DNA sequence: TGCAGCTCCACGTGGCGGGATTCGGAGACCCAGTACTTC.